Listed here are 19 T cell receptor beta chains from one sample, sequenced in a study of T cell responses to AZD1222 COVID-19 vaccine. The protocol was immunoSEQ multiplex PCR, while the TCRdb copy is restricted to in-frame clones and leaves out a portion. Among roughly 260,000 clones listed, more than 80% were seen once. Sequenced here: peripheral blood, sampled on day 0 of AZD1222 vaccination. These receptors were obtained from an adult in good health.

The V gene is TRBV19, the J gene TRBJ2-7, with TRBD2 as a possible D gene (5 bases). Germline V gene data show CDR1 as LNHDA and CDR2 as SQIVND (reference sequence). The CDR3 contains 14 residues. V lost 7 bases to trimming and J lost 2 bases, with 15 bases between them. CDR3 coding DNA: TGTGCCAGTAAGGCCCGGCGGGCCCCCTACGAGCAGTACTTC. Its translation: CASKARRAPYEQYF. The whole variable domain, filled in from reference TRBV19 and TRBJ2-7, reads DGGITQSPKYLFRKEGQNVTLSCEQNLNHDAMYWYRQDPGQGLRLIYYSQIVNDFQKGDIAEGYSVSREKKESFPLTVTSAQKNPTAFYLCASKARRAPYEQYFGPGTRLTVT.

V usage is TRBV12-3 or TRBV12-4 and J usage is TRBJ1-2; weak D call: TRBD1 (5 bases). The CDR3 is 13 residues long. V was shortened by 5 bases and J by 7 bases, with 14 bases between the two germline ends. The CDR3 nucleotides are TGTGCCAGCAGTCCCCCCGCAGGGTCTGGCTACACCTTC. This sequence encodes CASSPPAGSGYTF.

The chain joins TRBV12-3 or TRBV12-4 to TRBJ1-2; 8 bases match TRBD1. The CDR3 is made up of 12 amino acids. After removal of 6 bases from V and 10 bases from J, the junction contained 7 bases not matched to a gene. The CDR3 loop is CASSPPDRDYTF. As DNA, the CDR3 is TGTGCCAGCAGCCCTCCGGACAGGGACTACACCTTC.

V gene TRBV10-3 combines with J gene TRBJ2-7; D possibly corresponds to TRBD1 (6 bases). V was cut by 2 bases and J by 2 bases, with 19 bases left in between. The CDR3 contains 17 residues. Looked up from germline, CDR1 is ENHRY and CDR2 is SYGVKD. CDR3 bases: TGTGCCATCAGTGAGGCAACCGGGACACTGGCACCCTACGAGCAGTACTTC. As protein: CAISEATGTLAPYEQYF.

This sequence joins TRBV12-3 or TRBV12-4 and TRBJ2-7; tentatively, D is TRBD1 (6 bases). This CDR3 contains 13 residues. V was shortened by 5 bases and J by 5 bases, with 13 bases between the two germline ends. Here the CDR3 DNA reads TGTGCCAGCAGTCTTACAGGGTACCACGAGCAGTACTTC. This gives the protein CASSLTGYHEQYF.

In regard to this clone: This specimen includes other DNA sequences encoding the same CDR3. CDR3 sequence (DNA): TGTGCCAGCAGCCTTACAGGTTACGAGCAGTACTTC. Its protein is CASSLTGYEQYF. The chain has TRBV7-9 and TRBJ2-7, with D possibly matching TRBD1 (5 bases). The CDR3 is made up of 12 amino acids. V gave up 5 bases and J gave up 4 bases, with 9 bases separating them. Germline loops: CDR1 SEHNR, CDR2 FQNEAQ (reference sequence).

The genes are TRBV3-1 (or the pseudogene TRBV3-2) and TRBJ1-2; TRBD1 is a possible D gene (5 bases). Germline CDR1 is LGHDT and CDR2 is YNNKEL (reference sequence). V was pared by 7 bases and J by 8 bases, with 14 bases between. This CDR3 contains 12 residues. CDR3 region: CASNDRGSGYTF. The CDR3, as DNA: TGTGCCAGCAACGACCGGGGGAGCGGCTACACCTTC.

The chain recombines TRBV6-5 with TRBJ2-7; the D is unclear. CDR3 length equals 11 residues. Trimming removed 5 bases at V and 7 bases at J, with 9 bases between. Germline V gene lookup returns CDR1 MNHEY and CDR2 SVGAGI. The CDR3 here is CASSLTREQYF. Written as DNA, the CDR3 is TGTGCCAGCAGTCTTACCCGAGAGCAGTACTTC.

V and J are TRBV28 and TRBJ2-7, with 7 positions matching TRBD1. This CDR3 is 16 amino acids long. Germline CDR1 MDHEN, CDR2 SYDVKM. The V gene end was trimmed by 7 bases and the J gene end by 1 base; junction bases not matched to a gene: 13. CDR3 in DNA: TGTGCCAGCACCCTTAGGGGGCTAGGGTTGTCCTACGAGCAGTACTTC. It yields the protein CASTLRGLGLSYEQYF.

This rearrangement joins TRBV2 to TRBJ2-6; 9 bases agree with TRBD1. Trimming removed 8 bases from V and 2 bases from J; junction bases left unmatched: 7. CDR1 is SNHLY, CDR2 FYNNEI, per germline. The CDR3 consists of 16 residues. This chain's CDR3 is CASWSGTGTGANVLTF. The CDR3 DNA reads as TGTGCCAGCTGGTCCGGGACAGGGACTGGGGCCAACGTCCTGACTTTC. Using reference TRBV2 and TRBJ2-6 for the parts outside the CDR3, the full variable domain is EPEVTQTPSHQVTQMGQEVILRCVPISNHLYFYWYRQILGQKVEFLVSFYNNEISEKSEIFDDQFSVERPDGSNFTLKIRSTKLEDSAMYFCASWSGTGTGANVLTFGAGSRLTVL.

This chain connects TRBV29-1 to TRBJ1-6; 8 bases line up with TRBD1. The CDR3 contains 14 residues. In germline, CDR1 is SQVTM, CDR2 ANQGSEA. The CDR3 nucleotides read TGCCCCGACCCCAGGACAGGGAAAAATTCACCCCTCCACTTT. It encodes CPDPRTGKNSPLHF.

J is TRBJ2-2 and V is TRBV7-9; D perhaps matches TRBD1 (6 bases). In germline, CDR1 is SEHNR, CDR2 FQNEAQ (reference sequence). The ends were cut back, 6 bases at V and 1 base at J, with 12 bases in the middle. CDR3 length equals 15 residues. CDR3 sequence: CASRYTGQNTGELFF. Written as DNA, the CDR3 is TGTGCCAGCAGATATACGGGACAGAACACCGGGGAGCTGTTTTTT.

The chain couples TRBV7-3 to TRBJ1-1; D ambiguous. The length of the CDR3 is 13 residues. V was clipped by 1 base and J by 4 bases, with 7 bases between them. Looked up from germline, CDR1 is SGHTA and CDR2 is FQGTGA. The CDR3: CASSLRMSTEAFF. The CDR3 DNA follows: TGTGCCAGCAGCTTAAGGATGAGCACTGAAGCTTTCTTT. Full variable domain (rest looked up from reference TRBV7-3 and TRBJ1-1): GAGVSQTPSNKVTEKGKYVELRCDPISGHTALYWYRQSLGQGPEFLIYFQGTGAADDSGLPNDRFFAVRPEGSVSTLKIQRTERGDSAVYLCASSLRMSTEAFFGQGTRLTVV.

This chain links TRBV18 with TRBJ1-4; TRBD1 matches 9 bases. Trimming cost V 4 bases and J 7 bases; bases outside gene matches: 7. The CDR3 runs 15 residues. The germline V gene has CDR1 KGHSH and CDR2 LQKENI. CDR3 nucleotides: TGTGCCAGCTCACTATCCGGGACAGGGAGTGAAAAACTGTTTTTT. Translating it yields CASSLSGTGSEKLFF.

The chain recombines TRBV28 with TRBJ2-5, with D hard to call. Trimming shortened V by 5 bases and J by 4 bases, and 8 bases separated the two germline ends. The CDR3 spans 12 residues. The germline V gene encodes CDR1 MDHEN and CDR2 SYDVKM. The CDR3 is CASSLTLETQYF. DNA for the CDR3: TGTGCCAGCAGTCTAACTCTAGAGACCCAGTACTTC.

The J gene is TRBJ1-2, the V gene TRBV27, with TRBD1 matching 7 bases. J was trimmed by 5 bases and V by 2 bases; bases with no gene match: 11. Per germline, CDR1 MNHEY and CDR2 SMNVEV (reference sequence). This CDR3 has 16 residues. The CDR3, as DNA: TGTGCCAGCAGTTTAAGAGGGGGCGCCTTGGGTTATGGCTACACCTTC. It encodes CASSLRGGALGYGYTF.

The J gene is TRBJ2-1, the V gene TRBV9, with D maybe TRBD1 (5 bases). V dropped 6 bases and J dropped 0 bases, with 16 bases sitting between them. CDR3 length: 16 residues. Germline-derived CDR1 and CDR2 are SGDLS and YYNGEE. The CDR3 loop is CASTLTGYSSYNEQFF. Here the CDR3 DNA reads TGTGCCAGCACCCTAACAGGTTATAGCTCCTACAATGAGCAGTTCTTC.

The genes are TRBV6-1 and TRBJ1-3; D is undetermined. Germline loops: CDR1 MNHNS, CDR2 SASEGT. The V end was cut by 3 bases, the J end by 2 bases, with 11 bases between. The CDR3 length is 15 residues. The CDR3 reads CASSDSWSPGNTIYF. The CDR3 DNA reads TGTGCCAGCAGTGATTCCTGGAGTCCTGGAAACACCATATATTTT.

The genes are TRBV19 and TRBJ2-7, with D tentatively TRBD1 or TRBD2 (5 bases each). This CDR3 has 15 residues. Germline V gene sequence: CDR1 LNHDA, CDR2 SQIVND (reference sequence). With 5 bases removed from V and 6 bases from J, the gap between germline ends came to 20 bases. The CDR3 DNA follows: TGTGCCAGTAGTGACCGGGGCTCTCCTGGGGGCGAGCAGTACTTC. It codes for CASSDRGSPGGEQYF.